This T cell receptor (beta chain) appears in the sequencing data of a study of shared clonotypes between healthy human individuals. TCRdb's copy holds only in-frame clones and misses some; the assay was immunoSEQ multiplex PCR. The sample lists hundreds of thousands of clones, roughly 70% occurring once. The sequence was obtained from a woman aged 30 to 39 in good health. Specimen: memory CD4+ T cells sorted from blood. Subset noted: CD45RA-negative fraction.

The CDR3 sequence is CASSEGDRYNEQFF. The CDR3 region has the DNA TGTGCCAGTAGTGAGGGGGACAGATACAATGAGCAGTTCTTC. J is TRBJ2-1 and V is TRBV19; 7 nucleotides line up with TRBD1. CDR1 and CDR2 from the germline V gene are LNHDA and SQIVND (reference sequence). After removal of 5 bases from V and 4 bases from J, the junction contained 5 bases not matched to a gene. The CDR3 covers 14 residues.